Detailed here is one T cell receptor beta chain. Its antigen is still unknown. The record originates from a study of T cell responses to AZD1222 COVID-19 vaccine. Regarding the study as a whole: Reportedly, nearly half the spike-specific TCRs target unmutated variant regions. Dominant CD4 TCR responses targeted spike regions 160-218 and 743-854. Clonal diversity may have been underestimated, and the donors were mostly white British, with more females than males. Recipients of AZD1222 seropositive at baseline numbered only 5 to 7.

The data were produced by immunoSEQ multiplex PCR, yet TCRdb's version contains in-frame clones alone and is incomplete. Among some 150,000 clones listed, about 91% were seen once. The sequence was obtained from an adult in good health. The sequences come from peripheral blood, collected on day 0 of AZD1222 vaccination.

The CDR3 sequence is CAWSVGRGQGYNTDTQYF. CDR3 DNA sequence: TGTGCCTGGAGTGTAGGACGGGGGCAGGGGTACAATACAGATACGCAGTATTTT. The chain couples TRBV30 to TRBJ2-3, with D possibly being TRBD1 or TRBD2 (6 bases each). Germline values: CDR1 GTSNPN, CDR2 SVGIG (reference sequence). The CDR3 loop spans 18 amino acids. V was trimmed by 0 bases and J by 3 bases, leaving 22 bases between them.